One and the same sample provided the 27 T cell receptor beta chains below, sequenced in a study of CD8 T cells in ankylosing spondylitis. TCRdb ran MiXCR on the 5' RACE reads and lists one entry per CDR3 protein. The sample lists 100,000 to 150,000 distinct CDR3 sequences, about 6.5% seen once, with 9.5% to 15% in the top ten. Sequenced: blood, either unsorted or a sorted T cell fraction (not recorded which). These receptors all stem from a male donor with ankylosing spondylitis or in good health (not recorded which).

Many counts were recorded for this clonotype. The chain has TRBV24-1 and TRBJ2-1, with 9 bases aligning to TRBD2. V shed 9 bases, J shed 10 bases, and the junction held 9 bases outside the gene matches. This CDR3 is built from 13 residues. Germline V lookup: CDR1 KGHDR, CDR2 SFDVKD. The CDR3 reads CATEGASGDEQFF. The CDR3 DNA reads TGTGCCACCGAAGGGGCTAGCGGGGACGAGCAGTTCTTC.

The table lists this clonotype with many counts. The genes are TRBV19 and TRBJ1-2, with D perhaps TRBD1 (5 bases). This CDR3 has 14 amino acids. Germline V gene data show CDR1 as LNHDA and CDR2 as SQIVND (reference sequence). V gave up 5 bases and J gave up 5 bases, with 15 bases separating them. The DNA of the CDR3 is TGTGCCAGTAGTTCGGGACTATCTATATATGGCTACACCTTC. Protein product: CASSSGLSIYGYTF.

This clonotype was seen many times. The genes are TRBV9 and TRBJ2-5, with D unresolved. This CDR3 region has 12 residues. Trimming took 0 bases from V and 7 from J, leaving 7 bases between them. CDR1 SGDLS and CDR2 YYNGEE come from the germline V gene. The CDR3 spells CASSVDQVTQYF. CDR3 nucleotide sequence: TGTGCCAGCAGCGTAGACCAGGTGACCCAGTACTTC.

This clonotype has a count of ten or more. V usage is TRBV7-2 and J usage is TRBJ1-2, with D tentatively TRBD1 (6 bases). The CDR3 is 14 residues long. The V and J ends lost 2 bases and 2 bases respectively, with 9 bases between them. Germline CDR1 is SGHTA and CDR2 is FQGNSA. The CDR3 protein is CASSLRQANYGYTF. The CDR3 DNA reads as TGTGCCAGCAGCTTAAGACAGGCCAACTATGGCTACACCTTC.

This clonotype was seen repeatedly, ten times or more. The chain uses TRBV7-9 and TRBJ2-3, with TRBD2 identical over 7 bases. Trimming removed 7 bases from V and 3 bases from J; junction bases left unmatched: 16. Germline assignment: CDR1 SEHNR and CDR2 FQNEAQ (reference sequence). The CDR3 is 17 residues long. CDR3: CASNHGGSRFRTDTQYF. The CDR3 nucleotides are TGTGCCAGCAACCACGGCGGGAGTCGCTTCCGGACAGATACGCAGTATTTT.

This clonotype was observed at least ten times. This rearrangement joins TRBV20-1 to TRBJ2-7; 7 bases agree with TRBD1. Germline V gene lookup returns CDR1 DFQATT and CDR2 SNEGSKA (reference sequence). CDR3 size: 15 residues. V gave up 0 bases and J gave up 0 bases; unmatched junction bases: 5. CDR3 in amino acids: CSARDLGDSSYEQYF. The CDR3 DNA reads as TGCAGTGCTAGAGATCTGGGGGACAGCTCCTACGAGCAGTACTTC.

This clonotype was recorded at least ten times. The V and J genes are TRBV5-1 and TRBJ1-6; 8 positions match TRBD1. Trimming cost V 4 bases and J 9 bases; bases outside gene matches: 18. The germline V gene encodes CDR1 SGHRS and CDR2 YFSETQ. The CDR3 consists of 18 residues. CDR3 nucleotides: TGCGCCAGCAGCCCCGACCTCGGACAGGGACGAAGCGGTTCACCCCTCCACTTT. Encoded protein: CASSPDLGQGRSGSPLHF.

This clonotype was seen many times. This chain links TRBV20-1 with TRBJ2-7, with no clear D. V gave up 4 bases and J gave up 6 bases, with 13 bases separating them. The CDR3 extends over 12 amino acids. Germline assignment: CDR1 DFQATT and CDR2 SNEGSKA (reference sequence). The CDR3 region is CSANRAPAEQYF. CDR3 sequence (DNA): TGCAGTGCTAATCGCGCGCCAGCCGAGCAGTACTTC.

This clonotype appeared many times. The chain joins TRBV7-8 to TRBJ1-2, with 7 positions matching TRBD1. Per germline, CDR1 SGHVS and CDR2 FQNEAQ. V was clipped by 5 bases and J by 6 bases; unmatched bases: 9. The CDR3 consists of 14 residues. The CDR3 protein is CASSAHTGADGYTF. CDR3 coding DNA: TGTGCCAGCAGCGCCCACACAGGGGCCGATGGCTACACCTTC.

At least ten counts were recorded for this clonotype. The chain joins TRBV5-1 to TRBJ2-7; D is unclear. The germline CDR1 and CDR2 sequences are SGHRS and YFSETQ. This CDR3 is built from 14 residues. Between the trimmed V and J ends, which lost 4 bases and 2 bases, there was a span of 13 bases. The CDR3 DNA reads as TGCGCCAGCAGCCAGGACGGTTACCCCTACGAGCAGTACTTC. Residues: CASSQDGYPYEQYF. The whole variable domain, filled in from reference TRBV5-1 and TRBJ2-7, reads KAGVTQTPRYLIKTRGQQVTLSCSPISGHRSVSWYQQTPGQGLQFLFEYFSETQRNKGNFPGRFSGRQFSNSRSEMNVSTLELGDSALYLCASSQDGYPYEQYFGPGTRLTVT.

This clonotype was counted at least ten times. V and J are TRBV29-1 and TRBJ1-2; 7 bases are a match to TRBD1. In germline, CDR1 is SQVTM, CDR2 ANQGSEA. This CDR3 is built from 12 residues. Trimming removed 7 bases from V and 1 base from J; junction bases left unmatched: 3. The CDR3 nucleotides are TGCAGCGGGGGACAGCGTAACTATGGCTACACCTTC. It codes for CSGGQRNYGYTF.

This clonotype was seen at least ten times. The chain is built from TRBV5-6 and TRBJ2-4; possibly TRBD1 for D (5 bases). Germline V gene data show CDR1 as SGHDT and CDR2 as YYEEEE. This CDR3 is built from 14 residues. V gave up 4 bases and J gave up 0 bases, with 8 bases separating them. The CDR3 loop reads CASSAGLAKNIQYF. CDR3 nucleotides: TGTGCCAGCAGCGCAGGGTTAGCCAAAAACATTCAGTACTTC.

The V and J genes are TRBV20-1 and TRBJ2-1; 8 bases align to TRBD1. Unmatched junction bases numbered 10, after V lost 3 bases and J lost 6 bases. Germline CDR1 and CDR2: DFQATT and SNEGSKA (reference sequence). CDR3 length: 15 amino acids. The CDR3 DNA reads TGCAGTGCTAGTGATAGACAGGGGCCTAGCAATGAGCAGTTCTTC. Protein sequence: CSASDRQGPSNEQFF.

This clonotype occurred a few times. V and J are TRBV19 and TRBJ1-5, with 7 positions matching TRBD1. Germline V gives CDR1 LNHDA, CDR2 SQIVND (reference sequence). This CDR3 region has 15 residues. With 1 base clipped from V and 2 bases from J, the junction kept 2 bases outside the gene matches. CDR3 in amino acids: CASSIGTGGNQPQHF. The DNA of the CDR3 is TGTGCCAGTAGTATAGGGACAGGCGGCAATCAGCCCCAGCATTTT.

This sequence joins TRBV20-1 and TRBJ1-3; a weak D match, TRBD1 (5 bases). The germline V and J ends were trimmed by 1 base and 3 bases, with 19 bases remaining between them. The CDR3 runs 17 residues. Per germline, CDR1 DFQATT and CDR2 SNEGSKA (reference sequence). DNA for the CDR3: TGCAGTGCTAGAGGACCCCTGGGGGGTTATGGTGGAAACACCATATATTTT. It encodes CSARGPLGGYGGNTIYF.

The sample holds many counts of this clonotype. This rearrangement joins TRBV12-3 or TRBV12-4 to TRBJ2-2; 13 positions agree with TRBD2. The J segment lost 7 bases and the V segment lost 3 bases, leaving 2 bases of the junction unmatched. The CDR3 runs to 15 residues. As DNA, the CDR3 is TGTGCCAGCAGTTTCGGACTAGCGGGAGTCGGGGAGCTGTTTTTT. The encoded protein is CASSFGLAGVGELFF.

The chain joins TRBV10-3 to TRBJ2-7, with TRBD1 matching over 9 bases. The CDR3 consists of 14 residues. Trimming cost V 0 bases and J 6 bases; bases outside gene matches: 3. Per germline, CDR1 ENHRY and CDR2 SYGVKD. CDR3 in DNA: TGTGCCATCAGTGAGTCGGGGACAGGGAGCGAGCAGTACTTC. It yields the protein CAISESGTGSEQYF.

This clonotype was observed at least ten times. The chain links TRBV10-3 to TRBJ2-1; D remains ambiguous. From germline, CDR1 is ENHRY and CDR2 SYGVKD. This CDR3 region has 14 residues. V was pared by 3 bases and J by 5 bases, with 11 bases between. The CDR3 DNA reads as TGTGCCATCAGTGAAACCCCTGGCAACAATGAGCAGTTCTTC. Residues: CAISETPGNNEQFF.

This clonotype was counted a few times. A clone one base away is much larger, so this may be a read error. The chain links TRBV7-9 to TRBJ2-7; D is undetermined. Germline V CDR1 and CDR2: SEHNR, FQNEAQ (reference sequence). V lost 5 bases and J 2 bases, leaving 16 bases between the germline ends. The CDR3 contains 15 residues. The CDR3 here is CASSRMKPAPYEQYF. For the CDR3, the DNA is TGTGCCAGCAGCCGGATGAAACCAGCTCCCTACGAGCAGTACTTC.

This clonotype was seen at least ten times. The chain links TRBV4-3 to TRBJ2-1; 10 positions agree with TRBD2. Germline CDR1 reads LGHNA; CDR2 reads YSLEER. CDR3 length: 18 amino acids. The V and J ends lost 0 bases and 6 bases, in that order; junction bases with no gene match: 11. The CDR3 bases are TGCGCCAGCAGCCAAGACCCCTGGGGGCTAGCGGGAGCCAATGAGCAGTTCTTC. This sequence encodes CASSQDPWGLAGANEQFF.

This clonotype was recorded at least ten times. CDR3 DNA sequence: TGCAGCGGCGGAAGGGGGAACGAGCAGTTCTTC. Translating gives CSGGRGNEQFF. The gene calls are TRBV29-1 and TRBJ2-1; D possibly corresponds to TRBD1 (6 bases). CDR1 and CDR2 from the germline V gene are SQVTM and ANQGSEA. This CDR3 region has 11 residues. Deletions cut 7 bases from V and 10 bases from J, with 14 bases between.

About this clonotype: Given a much more abundant clone one base away, this may be a read error. The rearrangement links TRBV5-6 to TRBJ2-7; D gene unclear. Germline V CDR1 and CDR2: SGHDT, YYEEEE. The CDR3 runs to 16 residues. The V gene lost 3 bases and the J gene lost 2 bases, with 18 bases spanning the gap. Written as DNA, the CDR3 is TGTGCCAGCAGCTGGCGACTTAGTGGGATAACCTACGAGCAGTACTTC. Its protein is CASSWRLSGITYEQYF.

This clonotype appeared many times. This chain uses TRBV7-9 with TRBJ2-7; perhaps TRBD1 as D (6 bases). Germline V gene data show CDR1 as SEHNR and CDR2 as FQNEAQ (reference sequence). This CDR3 is built from 17 residues. Trimming took 5 bases from V and 3 from J, leaving 23 bases between them. CDR3 sequence (DNA): TGTGCCAGCAGCCCGACCCGGGACAAACAACTATTCTACGAGCAGTACTTC. It is translated as CASSPTRDKQLFYEQYF.

This clonotype has ten or more counts. The rearrangement joins TRBV4-2 to TRBJ1-2; no reliable D call. Germline values: CDR1 LGHNA, CDR2 YNFKEQ. V lost 4 bases and J lost 4, with 16 bases in between. The CDR3 spans 15 residues. The CDR3 DNA reads as TGTGCCAGCAGCCCTTTTGACCGAGACTCCTATGGCTACACCTTC. It translates to CASSPFDRDSYGYTF.

This clonotype was detected ten times or more. The chain combines TRBV5-1 with TRBJ1-2; TRBD1 matches at 8 bases. CDR3 length: 13 residues. J lost 8 bases, V lost 3 bases, and 6 bases had no gene match. Germline V gives CDR1 SGHRS, CDR2 YFSETQ. CDR3 sequence: CASSSTGEMGYTF. CDR3 nucleotide sequence: TGCGCCAGCAGCTCGACAGGGGAAATGGGCTACACCTTC.

This clonotype came up many times. The V gene is TRBV10-3, the J gene TRBJ2-1; 8 nucleotides align to TRBD1. Germline V gene data show CDR1 as ENHRY and CDR2 as SYGVKD. V gave up 6 bases and J gave up 5 bases; unmatched junction bases: 3. CDR3 length: 13 amino acids. The CDR3 region is CAISGQGDNEQFF. The CDR3 DNA follows: TGTGCCATCAGCGGACAGGGAGACAATGAGCAGTTCTTC.

This clonotype has a count of ten or more. The V gene is TRBV12-3 or TRBV12-4, the J gene TRBJ1-4, with no clear D. V lost 4 bases, J lost 7 bases, and 10 bases lay in between. The CDR3 covers 13 residues. This CDR3 reads CASSSPPIEKLFF. The CDR3 DNA follows: TGTGCCAGCAGTTCACCCCCTATTGAAAAACTGTTTTTT.